Listed below are T cell receptor beta chains from one sample, sequenced in a study of PD-1 blockade in classical Hodgkin lymphoma. Repertoires were generated with immunoSEQ multiplex PCR, while TCRdb's copy carries only in-frame clones and drops some. The profile shows 15,000 or so clones, 92% of them singletons. Sequencing was performed on CD4+ T cells from blood. Source of these receptors: a human donor with classical Hodgkin lymphoma. Each CDR3 is given with its conserved first and last residue. D genes are given only for firm matches. Clone size is not always given. Where it is, it says once, few, many or a class for expanded clones.

clone_size j_call d_call v_call cdr3_nt cdr3_aa
few TRBJ2-3 NA TRBV7-2 TGTGCCAGCAGCTTTCGGGGGGATACGCAGTATTTT CASSFRGDTQYF
NA TRBJ2-1 TRBD2 TRBV10-3 TGTGCCACCGGGACTAGCGGGAGGCCCAATGAGCAGTTCTTC CATGTSGRPNEQFF
NA TRBJ1-4 NA TRBV4-1 TGCGCCAGCAGCCCTTCCGGGACCAACCCCAAAAAACTGTTTTTT CASSPSGTNPKKLFF
NA TRBJ2-3 NA TRBV11-3 TGTGCCAGCAGCCGTAGCGAGTTAGATACGCAGTATTTT CASSRSELDTQYF
NA TRBJ2-7 NA TRBV5-4 TGTGCCAGCAGCTTGTCGAAAGGGGGATTCTACGAGCAGTACTTC CASSLSKGGFYEQYF
NA TRBJ2-1 NA TRBV15 TGTGCCACCGGCGGGGACTCCTACAATGAGCAGTTCTTC CATGGDSYNEQFF
NA TRBJ1-5 NA TRBV18 TGTGCCAGCTCACCCCGCCGGGCGGGAGATTATCAGCCCCAGCATTTT CASSPRRAGDYQPQHF
NA TRBJ1-2 NA TRBV12-5 TGTGCTAGTGGTTTGGCAGGGGCCGGTCCCTTCTATGGCTACACCTTC CASGLAGAGPFYGYTF
NA TRBJ1-3 NA TRBV5-1 TGCGCCAGCAGCTTGGGCAGCCGCTCTGGAAACACCATATATTTT CASSLGSRSGNTIYF
NA TRBJ2-3 TRBD2 TRBV6-5 TGTGCCAGCAGTTCCCTAGCGGGAGAGCATACGCAGTATTTT CASSSLAGEHTQYF
NA TRBJ1-4 NA TRBV2 TGTGCCAGCTCAGGAAATGAAAAACTGTTTTTT CASSGNEKLFF
NA TRBJ2-1 NA TRBV18 TGTGCCAGCTCACAGGGGGAGACCTACAATGAGCAGTTCTTC CASSQGETYNEQFF
NA TRBJ2-2 TRBD2 TRBV7-9 TGTGCCAGCAGCGACAGACTAGCGGGATCCGGGGAGCTGTTTTTT CASSDRLAGSGELFF
NA TRBJ2-1 TRBD1 TRBV19 TGTGCCAGTAGTACAAGGGGGACAGGGCAAAATGAGCAGTTCTTC CASSTRGTGQNEQFF
few TRBJ1-2 TRBD1 TRBV4-1 TGCGCCAGCGGCAAATATTCGACAGGGAACTATGGCTACACCTTC CASGKYSTGNYGYTF
NA TRBJ2-1 NA TRBV4-1 TGCGCCAGCAGCCAGCCTAGCGAGAGCTCCTACAATGAGCAGTTCTTC CASSQPSESSYNEQFF
once TRBJ1-2 NA TRBV28 TGTGCCAGCAGTCCCGGACGGGGTGGCTACACCTTC CASSPGRGGYTF
NA TRBJ1-3 NA TRBV7-9 TGTGCCAGCAGCTTAGAGTCGGGGGGATCTTGGAACACCATATATTTT CASSLESGGSWNTIYF
NA TRBJ1-1 NA TRBV19 TGTGCCAGTAGTCCCCCCGGGACCGTGAACACTGAAGCTTTCTTT CASSPPGTVNTEAFF
few TRBJ1-2 TRBD1 TRBV5-1 TGCGCCAGCAGCTTGGGTGGAGGGACAGGGCCTGATGGCTACACCTTC CASSLGGGTGPDGYTF
NA TRBJ2-1 NA TRBV28 TGTGCCAGCAGGGGCTGGAGAAGTGGCAATGAGCAGTTCTTC CASRGWRSGNEQFF
once TRBJ2-1 NA TRBV5-1 TGCGCCAGCAGCATCCCCCGGGACCTTAACAATGAGCAGTTCTTC CASSIPRDLNNEQFF
NA TRBJ2-2 TRBD2 TRBV4-2 TGTGCCAGCAGCCAAGGGGTCGCTAGCGGGAGTGGCACCGGGGAGCTGTTTTTT CASSQGVASGSGTGELFF
NA TRBJ1-5 NA TRBV20-1 TGCAGTGCTAGAGATGCGAGGACCCAGCATTTT CSARDARTQHF
few TRBJ1-1 NA TRBV29-1 TGCAGCTCACTAAGAGGGAACACTGAAGCTTTCTTT CSSLRGNTEAFF
NA TRBJ1-5 NA TRBV23-1 TGCGCCAGCAGTCAATCGTATTGGGGGGCAGGGCAGCCCCAGCATTTT CASSQSYWGAGQPQHF
NA TRBJ2-2 NA TRBV5-8 TGTGCCAGCAGCTTGGATGGGGGCTCCGGGGAGCTGTTTTTT CASSLDGGSGELFF
NA TRBJ2-3 NA TRBV7-8 TGTGCCAGCAGCTTCCCTTGGGCTAGCGAAATCACAGATACGCAGTATTTT CASSFPWASEITDTQYF
NA TRBJ2-7 TRBD1 TRBV4-1 TGCGCCAGCAGCCAAGGGAGGGGGGACAGGCCCTACGAGCAGTACTTC CASSQGRGDRPYEQYF
NA TRBJ2-2 NA TRBV11-2 TGTGCCAGCAGCTTACGACTAGGGGAGCTGTTTTTT CASSLRLGELFF
few TRBJ1-1 NA TRBV14 TGTGCCAGCAGCACCGGACGGGGTAAAGGCACTGAAGCTTTCTTT CASSTGRGKGTEAFF
NA TRBJ2-1 NA TRBV7-7 TGTGCCAGCAGCCCAAACCCGGGCAATGAGCAGTTCTTC CASSPNPGNEQFF
once TRBJ2-5 NA TRBV7-8 TGTGCCAGCAGCCAAAATAGCGTTTTGGAGACCCAGTACTTC CASSQNSVLETQYF
once TRBJ2-7 TRBD1 TRBV5-5 TGTGCCAGCAACGAACCGGGACAGGTTGCCTACGAGCAGTACTTC CASNEPGQVAYEQYF
NA TRBJ1-1 TRBD1 TRBV6-5 TGTGCCAGCAGTGGCGGGGGACAGGGGATCACTGAAGCTTTCTTT CASSGGGQGITEAFF
NA TRBJ2-7 TRBD2 TRBV15 TGTGCCACCAGCAGAGATGTGGGACTAGCGGCCTACGAGCAGTACTTC CATSRDVGLAAYEQYF
once TRBJ1-1 NA TRBV6-6 TGTGCCAGCAGACAGCCCCAGGGGAACACTGAAGCTTTCTTT CASRQPQGNTEAFF
NA TRBJ1-5 NA TRBV5-1 TGCGCCAGCAGCTTCGGGGATAGCAATCAGCCCCAGCATTTT CASSFGDSNQPQHF
NA TRBJ2-5 TRBD2 TRBV4-1 TGCGCCAGCAGCCAAGTTACTAGCGGGGACCTCTTTGGGGAGACCCAGTACTTC CASSQVTSGDLFGETQYF
NA TRBJ2-1 TRBD2 TRBV4-1 TGCGCCAGCAGCCAAGGGGCTAGCGGCTACAATGAGCAGTTCTTC CASSQGASGYNEQFF
NA TRBJ1-6 TRBD1 TRBV4-1 TGCGCCAGCAGCCAATCTACCCTTAGGGACAGGAAGGGATCACCCCTCCACTTT CASSQSTLRDRKGSPLHF